What follows describes a single T cell receptor (beta chain). The antigen is not known. Per the germline V gene, CDR1 is MNHEY and CDR2 is SVGAGI. This CDR3 comprises 14 residues. V dropped 8 bases and J dropped 5 bases, with 18 bases sitting between them. The data were taken from a study of vaccination effects on CD4 cells after COVID-19. Data came from immunoSEQ multiplex PCR; TCRdb stores just in-frame clones and leaves some out. This sample has roughly 41,000 clones, with 65% to 80% found just once. Antigen-specific CD4+ T cells were expanded (with viral peptide pools) by the ViraFEST assay ahead of sequencing. Subsequent to a culture period of approximately 11 days, CD4+ T cells were isolated. Everyone in the study got two shots of either the BNT162b2 or mRNA-1273 vaccine. According to the study, vaccine recipients showed no prior SARS-CoV-2 infection and negative nucleocapsid antibodies. Every well housed some 2 million PBMC, which grew in culture alongside about 9 IU/ml IL-2 and about 10 ug/ml peptides.

This receptor was obtained from a human donor who received a COVID-19 vaccine. V gene TRBV6-5 combines with J gene TRBJ2-5; D might be TRBD2 (5 bases). The sequencing used CD4+ T cells from PBMCs cultured with HCoV-OC43 spike peptides, collected after COVID-19 vaccination. Subset noted: HCoV-OC43 spike overlapping peptide pool stimulation. As DNA, the CDR3 is TGTGCCAGCGGGGTGAGGGTTTCGTTCGAGACCCAGTACTTC. Protein sequence: CASGVRVSFETQYF.